These T cell receptor beta chains were read from a single sample in a study of T cell changes during pregnancy in multiple sclerosis. Clones were sequenced by immunoSEQ multiplex PCR, and TCRdb holds only the in-frame ones, with some missing. The sample has 35,000 to 40,000 clones; over 85% are singletons. The sample consisted of peripheral blood, taken in the third trimester of pregnancy. The source is a female donor in good health, enrolled as a control in a pregnancy study. CDR3s include the opening cysteine and the closing phenylalanine or tryptophan. The D gene is left open where the match is weak. Part of the rows lack a size; the others show once, few, many or a class for expanded clones.

-,TRBJ2-7,12,TRBV7-2,-,CASSLEPPPGNF,TGTGCCAGCAGCTTAGAACCCCCACCCGGGAACTTC
-,TRBJ2-2,15,TRBV28,TRBD2,CASSLGLAGTGELFF,TGTGCCAGCAGTTTAGGACTAGCGGGCACCGGGGAGCTGTTTTTT
-,TRBJ1-3,15,TRBV27,TRBD1,CASSLSTGVGNTIYF,TGTGCCAGCAGTTTATCAACAGGGGTCGGAAACACCATATATTTT
once,TRBJ1-1,13,TRBV5-4,-,CASSLQGRTEAFF,TGTGCCAGCAGCTTGCAGGGGAGAACTGAAGCTTTCTTT
-,TRBJ2-7,15,TRBV19,TRBD2,CASSIEVAGFNEQYF,TGTGCCAGTAGTATAGAAGTAGCGGGGTTTAACGAGCAGTACTTC
-,TRBJ2-5,16,TRBV5-1,-,CASSLVGAAIQETQYF,TGCGCCAGCAGCTTGGTCGGAGCAGCAATTCAAGAGACCCAGTACTTC
-,TRBJ2-2,15,TRBV5-1,-,CASSSDQGGAGELFF,TGCGCCAGCAGCTCCGATCAAGGGGGGGCCGGGGAGCTGTTTTTT
-,TRBJ2-7,14,TRBV7-3,-,CASSFSTGFYEQYF,TGTGCCAGCAGCTTCTCGACAGGTTTCTACGAGCAGTACTTC
once,TRBJ2-7,15,TRBV27,-,CASTLRAGINYEQYF,TGTGCCAGCACCCTCAGGGCAGGAATAAACTACGAGCAGTACTTC
medium-sized,TRBJ1-2,11,TRBV5-1,-,CASSLKGVLDF,TGCGCCAGCAGCTTGAAGGGAGTCTTGGACTTC
-,TRBJ2-7,14,TRBV5-1,-,CASSLEQVSHEQYF,TGCGCCAGCAGCTTGGAACAGGTTTCCCACGAGCAGTACTTC
-,TRBJ1-6,14,TRBV7-2,-,CASSLDRAPSPLHF,TGTGCCAGCAGCTTAGACAGGGCGCCTTCACCCCTCCACTTT
-,TRBJ1-2,12,TRBV28,-,CASTLGDSGYTF,TGTGCCAGCACCTTAGGAGACAGCGGCTACACCTTC
-,TRBJ1-1,15,TRBV30,-,CAWAKISQDSAEAFF,TGTGCCTGGGCGAAGATCAGCCAAGATAGCGCTGAAGCTTTCTTT
-,TRBJ2-1,16,TRBV9,TRBD2,CASSVGPGGTYNEQFF,TGTGCCAGCAGCGTAGGTCCGGGAGGAACGTACAATGAGCAGTTCTTC
-,TRBJ1-2,15,TRBV27,TRBD1,CASSPATGVFGGYTF,TGTGCCAGCAGTCCCGCAACAGGGGTCTTCGGTGGCTACACCTTC
-,TRBJ2-3,15,TRBV9,TRBD2,CASSVYGGAENTQYF,TGTGCCAGCAGCGTATACGGGGGGGCGGAAAATACGCAGTATTTT
-,TRBJ2-1,17,TRBV5-4,TRBD2,CASSSWTSGRAKDEQFF,TGTGCCAGCAGCTCCTGGACTAGCGGGAGGGCCAAGGATGAGCAGTTCTTC
-,TRBJ2-6,18,TRBV5-8,-,CASSTSTAYGSGANVLTF,TGTGCCAGCAGCACATCGACAGCCTACGGCTCTGGGGCCAACGTCCTGACTTTC
-,TRBJ2-1,14,TRBV6-5,-,CASSSQGTVDEQFF,TGTGCCAGCAGTTCCCAAGGTACAGTCGATGAGCAGTTCTTC
-,TRBJ2-3,16,TRBV10-3,TRBD1,CAISESEGTGSDTGYF,TGTGCCATCAGTGAGTCAGAAGGGACAGGATCGGATACCGGGTATTTT
-,TRBJ2-6,18,TRBV5-4,TRBD2,CASSPGLAGVSGANVLTF,TGTGCCAGCAGCCCGGGACTAGCGGGAGTCTCTGGGGCCAACGTCCTGACTTTC
-,TRBJ1-5,13,TRBV28,-,CASRTGVNQPQHF,TGTGCCAGCAGGACCGGGGTCAATCAGCCCCAGCATTTT
-,TRBJ1-2,17,TRBV15,-,CATSRDQGAGSFYGYTF,TGTGCCACCAGCAGAGACCAAGGGGCAGGGTCCTTCTATGGCTACACCTTC
-,TRBJ2-3,14,TRBV6-5,-,CASRSRGSTDTQYF,TGTGCCAGCAGGTCCCGGGGGAGCACAGATACGCAGTATTTT
-,TRBJ2-3,16,TRBV5-1,TRBD2,CASSSLAGGSADTQYF,TGCGCCAGCAGCTCCCTAGCGGGAGGATCCGCAGATACGCAGTATTTT
-,TRBJ2-1,14,TRBV7-9,TRBD2,CASSLSGGATEQFF,TGTGCCAGCAGCTTAAGCGGGGGGGCGACTGAGCAGTTCTTC
-,TRBJ1-5,15,TRBV9,TRBD1,CASSVGTGDYQPQHF,TGTGCCAGCAGCGTAGGAACAGGGGACTATCAGCCCCAGCATTTT
-,TRBJ2-7,17,TRBV4-3,TRBD1,CASSHYNQGTGGYEQYF,TGCGCCAGCAGCCACTACAATCAGGGGACAGGGGGCTACGAGCAGTACTTC